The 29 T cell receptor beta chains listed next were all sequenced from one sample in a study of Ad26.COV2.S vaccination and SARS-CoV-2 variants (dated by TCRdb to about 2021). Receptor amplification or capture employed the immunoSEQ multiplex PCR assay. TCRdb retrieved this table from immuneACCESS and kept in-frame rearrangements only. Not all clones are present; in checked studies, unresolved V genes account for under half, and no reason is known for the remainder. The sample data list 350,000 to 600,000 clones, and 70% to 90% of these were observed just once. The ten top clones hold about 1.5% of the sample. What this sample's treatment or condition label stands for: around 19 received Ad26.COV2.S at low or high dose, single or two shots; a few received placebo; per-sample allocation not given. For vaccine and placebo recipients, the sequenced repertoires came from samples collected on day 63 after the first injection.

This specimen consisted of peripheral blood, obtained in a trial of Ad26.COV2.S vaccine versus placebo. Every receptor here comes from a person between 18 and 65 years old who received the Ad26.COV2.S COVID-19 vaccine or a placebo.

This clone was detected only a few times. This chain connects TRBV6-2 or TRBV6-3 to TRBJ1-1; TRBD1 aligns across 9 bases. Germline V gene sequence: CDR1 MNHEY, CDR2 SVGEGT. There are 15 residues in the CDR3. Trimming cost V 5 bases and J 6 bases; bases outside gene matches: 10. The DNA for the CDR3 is TGTGCCAGCAGTCTCTGGAGGACAGGGGACGCTGAAGCTTTCTTT. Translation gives CASSLWRTGDAEAFF.

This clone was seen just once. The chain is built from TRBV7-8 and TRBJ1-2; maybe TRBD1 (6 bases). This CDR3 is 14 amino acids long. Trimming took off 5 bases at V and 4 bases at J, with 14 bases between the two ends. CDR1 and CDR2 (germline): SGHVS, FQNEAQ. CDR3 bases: TGTGCCAGCAGCAACACAGGGTTCGTCTATGGCTACACCTTC. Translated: CASSNTGFVYGYTF. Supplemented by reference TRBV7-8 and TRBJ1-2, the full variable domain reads GAGVSQSPRYKVAKRGQDVALRCDPISGHVSLFWYQQALGQGPEFLTYFQNEAQLDKSGLPSDRFFAERPEGSVSTLKIQRTQQEDSAVYLCASSNTGFVYGYTFGSGTRLTVV.

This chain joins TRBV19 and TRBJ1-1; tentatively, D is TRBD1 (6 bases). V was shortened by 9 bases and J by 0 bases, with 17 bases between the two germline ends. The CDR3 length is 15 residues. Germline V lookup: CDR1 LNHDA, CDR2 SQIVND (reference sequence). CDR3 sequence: CASNIGGRVNTEAFF. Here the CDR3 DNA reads TGTGCCAGCAATATCGGGGGCAGGGTGAACACTGAAGCTTTCTTT. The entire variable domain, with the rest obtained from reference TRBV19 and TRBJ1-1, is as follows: DGGITQSPKYLFRKEGQNVTLSCEQNLNHDAMYWYRQDPGQGLRLIYYSQIVNDFQKGDIAEGYSVSREKKESFPLTVTSAQKNPTAFYLCASNIGGRVNTEAFFGQGTRLTVV.

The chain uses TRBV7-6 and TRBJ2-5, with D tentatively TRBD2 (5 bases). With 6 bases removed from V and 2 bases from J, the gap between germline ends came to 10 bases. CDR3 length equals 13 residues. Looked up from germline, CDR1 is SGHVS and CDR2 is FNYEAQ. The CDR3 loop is CASRNPGQETQYF. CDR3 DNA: TGTGCCAGCAGAAATCCGGGGCAAGAGACCCAGTACTTC.

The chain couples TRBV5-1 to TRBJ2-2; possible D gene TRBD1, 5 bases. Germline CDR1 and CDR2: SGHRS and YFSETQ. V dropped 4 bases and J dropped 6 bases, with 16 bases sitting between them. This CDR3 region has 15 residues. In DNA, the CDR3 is TGCGCCAGCAGCCCGGACACCGTTACAGCCGGGGAGCTGTTTTTT. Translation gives CASSPDTVTAGELFF.

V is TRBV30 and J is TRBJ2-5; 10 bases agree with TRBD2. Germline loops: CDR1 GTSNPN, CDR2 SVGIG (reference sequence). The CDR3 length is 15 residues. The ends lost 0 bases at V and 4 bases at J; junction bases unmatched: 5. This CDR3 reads CAWSVSGGASETQYF. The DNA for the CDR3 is TGTGCCTGGAGTGTCAGCGGGGGGGCCTCAGAGACCCAGTACTTC.

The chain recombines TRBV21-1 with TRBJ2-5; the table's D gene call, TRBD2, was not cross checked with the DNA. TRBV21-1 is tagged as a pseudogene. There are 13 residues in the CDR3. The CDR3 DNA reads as TGTGCCAGCAGCAAAGAGGGGAGGGAGACCCAGTACTTC. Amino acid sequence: CASSKEGRETQYF.

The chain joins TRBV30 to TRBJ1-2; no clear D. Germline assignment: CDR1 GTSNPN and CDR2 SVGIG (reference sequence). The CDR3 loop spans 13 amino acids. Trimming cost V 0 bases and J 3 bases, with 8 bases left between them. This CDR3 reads CAWSVRTYYGYTF. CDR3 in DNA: TGTGCCTGGAGTGTAAGGACGTACTATGGCTACACCTTC.

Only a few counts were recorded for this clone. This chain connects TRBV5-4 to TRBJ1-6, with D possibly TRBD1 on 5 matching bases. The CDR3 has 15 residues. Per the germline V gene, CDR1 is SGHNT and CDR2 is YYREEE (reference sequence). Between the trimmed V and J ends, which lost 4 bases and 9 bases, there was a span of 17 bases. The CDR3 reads CASSGTAEPSSPLHF. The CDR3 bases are TGTGCCAGCAGCGGGACTGCGGAACCAAGTTCACCCCTCCACTTT.

DNA for the CDR3: TGTGCCAGCAGTAGCGTTAGCAATCAGCCCCAGCATTTT. Encoded protein: CASSSVSNQPQHF. V and J are TRBV28 and TRBJ1-5; D ambiguous. Germline V gene lookup returns CDR1 MDHEN and CDR2 SYDVKM. Deletions cut 5 bases from V and 0 bases from J, with 5 bases between. The CDR3 totals 13 residues.

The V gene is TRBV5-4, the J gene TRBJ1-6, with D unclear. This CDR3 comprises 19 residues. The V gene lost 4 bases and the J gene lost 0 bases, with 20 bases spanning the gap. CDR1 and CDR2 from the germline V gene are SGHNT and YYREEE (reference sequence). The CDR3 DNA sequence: TGTGCCAGCAGCCCACTCCCAGTCTCCACGAGCTCCTATAATTCACCCCTCCACTTT. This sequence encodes CASSPLPVSTSSYNSPLHF.

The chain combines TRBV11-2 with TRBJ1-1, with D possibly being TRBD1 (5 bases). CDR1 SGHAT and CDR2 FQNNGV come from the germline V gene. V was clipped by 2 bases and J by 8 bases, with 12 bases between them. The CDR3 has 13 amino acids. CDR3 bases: TGTGCCAGCAGCTTACTCGACAGACGCGAAGCTTTCTTT. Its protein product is CASSLLDRREAFF.

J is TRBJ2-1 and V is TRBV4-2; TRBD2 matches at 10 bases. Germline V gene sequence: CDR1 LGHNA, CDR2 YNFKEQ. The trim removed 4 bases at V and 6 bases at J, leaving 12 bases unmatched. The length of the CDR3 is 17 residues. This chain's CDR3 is CASSRNRGAGGPNEQFF. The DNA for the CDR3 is TGTGCCAGCAGCCGAAACCGAGGAGCGGGGGGGCCCAATGAGCAGTTCTTC.

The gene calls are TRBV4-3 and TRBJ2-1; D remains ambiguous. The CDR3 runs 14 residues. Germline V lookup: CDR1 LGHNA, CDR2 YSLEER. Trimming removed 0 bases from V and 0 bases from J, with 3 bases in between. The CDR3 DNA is TGCGCCAGCAGCCAAGAGTTCTCCTACAATGAGCAGTTCTTC. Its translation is CASSQEFSYNEQFF.

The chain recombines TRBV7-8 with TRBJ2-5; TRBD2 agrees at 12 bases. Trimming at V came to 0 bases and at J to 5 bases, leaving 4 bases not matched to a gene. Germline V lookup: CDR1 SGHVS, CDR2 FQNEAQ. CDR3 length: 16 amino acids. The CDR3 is CASSLALAGGGETQYF. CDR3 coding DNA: TGTGCCAGCAGCTTAGCACTAGCGGGAGGAGGTGAGACCCAGTACTTC.

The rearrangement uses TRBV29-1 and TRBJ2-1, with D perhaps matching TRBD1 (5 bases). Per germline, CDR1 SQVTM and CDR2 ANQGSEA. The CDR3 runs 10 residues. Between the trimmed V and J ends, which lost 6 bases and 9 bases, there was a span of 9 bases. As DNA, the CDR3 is TGCAGCGTGGGTGACAGTGAGCAGTTCTTC. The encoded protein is CSVGDSEQFF.

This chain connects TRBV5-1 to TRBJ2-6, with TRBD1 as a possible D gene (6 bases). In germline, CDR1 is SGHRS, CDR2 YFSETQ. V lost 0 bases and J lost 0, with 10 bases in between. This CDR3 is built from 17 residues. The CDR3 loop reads CASSLGQATSGANVLTF. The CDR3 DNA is TGCGCCAGCAGCTTGGGACAGGCGACCTCTGGGGCCAACGTCCTGACTTTC.

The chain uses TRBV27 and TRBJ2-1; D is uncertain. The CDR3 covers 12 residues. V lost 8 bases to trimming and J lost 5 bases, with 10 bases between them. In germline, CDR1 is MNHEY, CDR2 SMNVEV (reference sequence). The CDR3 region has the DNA TGTGCCAGCGGCCGAAAAAACAATGAGCAGTTCTTC. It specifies CASGRKNNEQFF.

CDR3 nucleotides: TGTGCCAGCAGTGGGGGGACGGGGGCCTATCCTAATGAGCAGTTCTTC. Amino acid sequence: CASSGGTGAYPNEQFF. This chain joins TRBV2 and TRBJ2-1; D may be TRBD1 or TRBD2 (6 bases each). Germline values: CDR1 SNHLY, CDR2 FYNNEI. V gave up 4 bases and J gave up 7 bases, with 20 bases separating them. The CDR3 sequence is 16 residues long.

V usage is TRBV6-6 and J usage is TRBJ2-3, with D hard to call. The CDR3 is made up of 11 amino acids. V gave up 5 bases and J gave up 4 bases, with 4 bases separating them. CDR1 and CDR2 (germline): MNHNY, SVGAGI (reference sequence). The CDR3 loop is CASSNPDTQYF. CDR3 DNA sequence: TGTGCCAGCAGTAATCCAGATACGCAGTATTTT.

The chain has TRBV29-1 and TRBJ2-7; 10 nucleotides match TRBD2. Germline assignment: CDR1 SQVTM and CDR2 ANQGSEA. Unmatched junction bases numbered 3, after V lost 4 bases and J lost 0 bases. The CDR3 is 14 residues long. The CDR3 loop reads CSVGVAGGSYEQYF. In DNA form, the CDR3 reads TGCAGCGTTGGAGTAGCGGGAGGCTCCTACGAGCAGTACTTC.

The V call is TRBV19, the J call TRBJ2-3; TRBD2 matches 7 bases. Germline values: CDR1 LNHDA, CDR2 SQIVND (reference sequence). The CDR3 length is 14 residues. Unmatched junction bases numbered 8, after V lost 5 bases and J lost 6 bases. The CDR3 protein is CASSGAGIGDTQYF. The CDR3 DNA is TGTGCCAGTAGTGGAGCGGGGATAGGGGATACGCAGTATTTT.

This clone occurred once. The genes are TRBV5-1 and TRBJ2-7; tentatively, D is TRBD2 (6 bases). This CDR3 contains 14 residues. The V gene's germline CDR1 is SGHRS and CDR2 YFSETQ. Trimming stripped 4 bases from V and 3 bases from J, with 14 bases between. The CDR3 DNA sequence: TGCGCCAGCAGCGCCGGGGGTGGGGACTACGAGCAGTACTTC. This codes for CASSAGGGDYEQYF.

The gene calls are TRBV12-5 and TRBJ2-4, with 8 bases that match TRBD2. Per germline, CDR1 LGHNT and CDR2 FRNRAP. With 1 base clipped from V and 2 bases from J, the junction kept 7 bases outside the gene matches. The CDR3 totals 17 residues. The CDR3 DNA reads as TGTGCTAGTGGTTTGGGATCTCTAGCGGGTACCAAAAACATTCAGTACTTC. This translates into CASGLGSLAGTKNIQYF. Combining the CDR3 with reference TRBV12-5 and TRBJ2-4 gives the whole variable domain DARVTQTPRHKVTEMGQEVTMRCQPILGHNTVFWYRQTMMQGLELLAYFRNRAPLDDSGMPKDRFSAEMPDATLATLKIQPSEPRDSAVYFCASGLGSLAGTKNIQYFGAGTRLSVL.

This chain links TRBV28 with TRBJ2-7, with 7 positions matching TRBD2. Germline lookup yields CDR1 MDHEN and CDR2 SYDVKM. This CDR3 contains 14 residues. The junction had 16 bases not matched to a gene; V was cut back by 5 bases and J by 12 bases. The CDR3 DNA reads TGTGCCAGCAGTCCCCTAGCGGACCCCCCTTGGTCGTACTTC. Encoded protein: CASSPLADPPWSYF.

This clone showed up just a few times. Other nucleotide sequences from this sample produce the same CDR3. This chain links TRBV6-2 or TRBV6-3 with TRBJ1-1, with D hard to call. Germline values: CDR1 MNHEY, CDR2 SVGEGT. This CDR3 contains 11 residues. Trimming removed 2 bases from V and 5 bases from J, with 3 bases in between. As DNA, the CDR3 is TGTGCCAGCAGTTACGGGACTGAAGCTTTCTTT. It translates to CASSYGTEAFF.

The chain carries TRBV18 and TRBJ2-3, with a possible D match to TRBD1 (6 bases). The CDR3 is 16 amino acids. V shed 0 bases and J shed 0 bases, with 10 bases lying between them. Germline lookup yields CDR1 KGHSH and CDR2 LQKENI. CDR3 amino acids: CASSPPRTASTDTQYF. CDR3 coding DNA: TGTGCCAGCTCACCACCGAGGACAGCTAGCACAGATACGCAGTATTTT. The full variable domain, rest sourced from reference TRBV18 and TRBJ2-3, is NAGVMQNPRHLVRRRGQEARLRCSPMKGHSHVYWYRQLPEEGLKFMVYLQKENIIDESGMPKERFSAEFPKEGPSILRIQQVVRGDSAAYFCASSPPRTASTDTQYFGPGTRLTVL.

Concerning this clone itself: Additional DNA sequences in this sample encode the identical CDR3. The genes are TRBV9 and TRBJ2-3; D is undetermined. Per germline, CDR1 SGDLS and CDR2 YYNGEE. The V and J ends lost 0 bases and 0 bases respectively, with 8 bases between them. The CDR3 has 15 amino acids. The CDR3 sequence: CASSVVGRSTDTQYF. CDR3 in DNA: TGTGCCAGCAGCGTAGTGGGCCGAAGCACAGATACGCAGTATTTT.

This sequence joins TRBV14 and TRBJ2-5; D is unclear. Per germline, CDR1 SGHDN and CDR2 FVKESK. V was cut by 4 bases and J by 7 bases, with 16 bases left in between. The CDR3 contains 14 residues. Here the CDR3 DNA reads TGTGCCAGCAGCCCTCCGATAGGCTTAGGGACCCAGTACTTC. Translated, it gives CASSPPIGLGTQYF.